Listed below are T cell receptor beta chains from one sample, sequenced in a study of blood T cell repertoires in COVID-19. Repertoires were generated with immunoSEQ multiplex PCR, while TCRdb's copy carries only in-frame clones and drops some. Here the sample spans roughly 140,000 clones, roughly 82% being singletons. What was sequenced was peripheral blood. Receptors originate from a woman aged 50 to 65 in a cohort sampled during active or convalescent COVID-19. Each CDR3 is given with its conserved first and last residue. A D gene is named only where the DNA matches it firmly. Size values are once, few and many counts, or a class for expanded clones, and some rows have none.

abundance: NA
d_gene: NA
j_gene: TRBJ1-1
v_gene: TRBV3-1/TRBV3-2
CDR3nt: TGTGCCAGCAGCCAGTTTGGGGGGTCGAACACTGAAGCTTTCTTT
CDR3aa: CASSQFGGSNTEAFF

abundance: few
d_gene: TRBD1
j_gene: TRBJ1-2
v_gene: TRBV10-3
CDR3nt: TGTGCCATCAGCCAAGGACAGGGGCCTTCCTGGGATGGCTACACCTTC
CDR3aa: CAISQGQGPSWDGYTF

abundance: NA
d_gene: NA
j_gene: TRBJ1-3
v_gene: TRBV5-1
CDR3nt: TGCGCCAGCAGCTTGACGGGATACGGAAACACCATATATTTT
CDR3aa: CASSLTGYGNTIYF

abundance: NA
d_gene: TRBD1
j_gene: TRBJ1-2
v_gene: TRBV4-3
CDR3nt: TGCGCCAGCAGCCAAGATCTGGCAGGGGGGTATGGGTATGGCTACACCTTC
CDR3aa: CASSQDLAGGYGYGYTF

abundance: NA
d_gene: TRBD1
j_gene: TRBJ2-2
v_gene: TRBV2
CDR3nt: TGTGCCAGTTCCTCGGGACAGGCGAACACCGGGGAGCTGTTTTTT
CDR3aa: CASSSGQANTGELFF

abundance: once
d_gene: NA
j_gene: TRBJ2-2
v_gene: TRBV18
CDR3nt: TGTGCCAGCTCACCAAGGGCGGGGGCCGACACCGGGGAGCTGTTTTTT
CDR3aa: CASSPRAGADTGELFF

abundance: NA
d_gene: NA
j_gene: TRBJ2-7
v_gene: TRBV6-5
CDR3nt: TGTGCCAGCAGTCCCGTCTACGGGGTCGAGCAGTACTTC
CDR3aa: CASSPVYGVEQYF

abundance: NA
d_gene: TRBD1
j_gene: TRBJ1-4
v_gene: TRBV19
CDR3nt: TGTGCCAGTAATACGGGACAGGGGATGAGTAATGAAAAACTGTTTTTT
CDR3aa: CASNTGQGMSNEKLFF

abundance: NA
d_gene: NA
j_gene: TRBJ1-4
v_gene: TRBV24-1
CDR3nt: TGTGCCACCAGTGACAACAGGGCGGGAGTTGAAAAACTGTTTTTT
CDR3aa: CATSDNRAGVEKLFF

abundance: NA
d_gene: NA
j_gene: TRBJ2-3
v_gene: TRBV7-2
CDR3nt: TGTGCCAGCAGCTTAGACTGGGGGGCAGATACGCAGTATTTT
CDR3aa: CASSLDWGADTQYF

abundance: NA
d_gene: TRBD1
j_gene: TRBJ1-3
v_gene: TRBV4-1
CDR3nt: TGCGCCAGCAGCCGGTGGCCGGGACAGGGGAAGGGAAACACCATATATTTT
CDR3aa: CASSRWPGQGKGNTIYF

abundance: few
d_gene: NA
j_gene: TRBJ1-1
v_gene: TRBV5-6
CDR3nt: TGTGCCAGCAGCTTGGATGAGAGCACTGAAGCTTTCTTT
CDR3aa: CASSLDESTEAFF

abundance: NA
d_gene: TRBD1
j_gene: TRBJ2-5
v_gene: TRBV5-4
CDR3nt: TGTGCCAGCAGCAGTGGGACAGGGGGGGTTCAAGAGACCCAGTACTTC
CDR3aa: CASSSGTGGVQETQYF

abundance: NA
d_gene: NA
j_gene: TRBJ1-5
v_gene: TRBV6-4
CDR3nt: TGTGCCAGCAGTGAAACGGACTCATATAGCAATCAGCCCCAGCATTTT
CDR3aa: CASSETDSYSNQPQHF

abundance: few
d_gene: TRBD1
j_gene: TRBJ2-2
v_gene: TRBV7-2
CDR3nt: TGTGCCAGCAGCTTAAAAGGGACAGGGGGCGAGAAGCTGTTTTTT
CDR3aa: CASSLKGTGGEKLFF

abundance: NA
d_gene: NA
j_gene: TRBJ1-2
v_gene: TRBV27
CDR3nt: TGTGCCAGCAGTTTATCGGGGACTGGTTTTGGCTACACCTTC
CDR3aa: CASSLSGTGFGYTF

abundance: NA
d_gene: NA
j_gene: TRBJ1-5
v_gene: TRBV3-1/TRBV3-2
CDR3nt: TGTGCCAGCAGCCAAGATGGGAAGGGGGATCAGCCCCAGCATTTT
CDR3aa: CASSQDGKGDQPQHF

abundance: NA
d_gene: NA
j_gene: TRBJ1-1
v_gene: TRBV27
CDR3nt: TGTGCCAGCAGAATCCGGGGGACCTCGAACACTGAAGCTTTCTTT
CDR3aa: CASRIRGTSNTEAFF

abundance: once
d_gene: NA
j_gene: TRBJ2-5
v_gene: TRBV7-3
CDR3nt: TGTGCCAGCAGCTTGAGAAACCAAGAGACCCAGTACTTC
CDR3aa: CASSLRNQETQYF

abundance: NA
d_gene: NA
j_gene: TRBJ1-5
v_gene: TRBV15
CDR3nt: TGTGCCACCAGCAGAGACCTCGGACTGAACAATCAGCCCCAGCATTTT
CDR3aa: CATSRDLGLNNQPQHF